Presented here are 26 T cell receptor beta chains from one specimen sequenced in a study of T-cell reconstitution after alpha-beta-depleted transplantation in children. A library of TCRbeta sequences, prepared with unique molecular identifiers, was generated. TCRdb used MiXCR to reprocess the PCR reads, holding one entry per CDR3 protein. The table has approximately 400,000 distinct CDR3 sequences, around 16% seen once. The source was PBMCs, mostly from graft donor cells, collected 360 days after TCRalphabeta/CD19-depleted stem cell transplant. All receptors come from a boy in the first two years of life who had a stem cell transplant for Wiskott-Aldrich syndrome, so the T cells may come from the graft donor.

The V call is TRBV6-5, the J call TRBJ1-1; 7 nucleotides line up with TRBD1. Germline V gene data show CDR1 as MNHEY and CDR2 as SVGAGI. The CDR3 totals 12 residues. V gave up 5 bases and J gave up 9 bases; unmatched junction bases: 6. CDR3 in DNA: TGTGCCAGCAGTCGACAGGGAGGGAAAGCTTTCTTT. This translates into CASSRQGGKAFF.

This clonotype has more than one count but fewer than ten. The CDR3 region has the DNA TGTGCCAGTTCGACAGGTTTATTCACAGATACGCAGTATTTT. Translating it yields CASSTGLFTDTQYF. This chain connects TRBV25-1 to TRBJ2-3; TRBD1 is a possible D gene (6 bases). Germline lookup yields CDR1 MGHDK and CDR2 SYGVNS. Between the trimmed V and J ends, which lost 9 bases and 2 bases, there was a span of 15 bases. The CDR3 has 14 residues.

The rearrangement joins TRBV28 to TRBJ2-5; D is undetermined. Germline values: CDR1 MDHEN, CDR2 SYDVKM. The CDR3 is made up of 15 amino acids. V dropped 5 bases and J dropped 2 bases, with 15 bases sitting between them. The CDR3 loop is CASSTYGRKQETQYF. The CDR3, as DNA: TGTGCCAGCAGTACATACGGACGGAAACAAGAGACCCAGTACTTC.

Note on this clonotype: The junction differs from germline at one of its ends, possibly a read error. The rearrangement joins TRBV5-1 to TRBJ1-5; D is ambiguous. Looked up from germline, CDR1 is SGHRS and CDR2 is YFSETQ. CDR3 length: 15 residues. CDR3 residues: CASSLVGASNQPQHF. CDR3 nucleotides: TGTGCCAGCAGCTTAGTGGGCGCGAGCAATCAGCCCCAGCATTTT.

The J gene is TRBJ2-2, the V gene TRBV24-1; 11 bases line up with TRBD2. Trimming removed 5 bases from V and 5 bases from J; junction bases left unmatched: 3. This CDR3 has 15 amino acids. Germline CDR1 KGHDR, CDR2 SFDVKD. The CDR3 sequence: CATSGGLAVTGELFF. In DNA form, the CDR3 reads TGTGCCACCAGTGGGGGACTAGCGGTTACCGGGGAGCTGTTTTTT.

This clonotype was seen only a few times. This rearrangement joins TRBV20-1 to TRBJ1-1; maybe TRBD1 (5 bases). Germline lookup yields CDR1 DFQATT and CDR2 SNEGSKA (reference sequence). V was trimmed by 6 bases and J by 1 base, leaving 27 bases between them. The CDR3 is 18 residues long. Written as DNA, the CDR3 is TGCAGTGCCCCTGTTAAAGGTGGGGGGATAAGGACGAACACTGAAGCTTTCTTT. Translated: CSAPVKGGGIRTNTEAFF.

A few counts support this clonotype. The rearrangement joins TRBV12-3 or TRBV12-4 to TRBJ1-3; a weak D match, TRBD1 (6 bases). The CDR3 has 13 amino acids. The V end was cut by 5 bases, the J end by 7 bases, with 12 bases between. The CDR3, as DNA: TGTGCCAGCAGTCGGACAGTACGGAACACCATATATTTT. Protein: CASSRTVRNTIYF.

There are a few counts of this clonotype. The V call is TRBV4-2, the J call TRBJ2-1, with 8 bases lining up with TRBD2. From germline, CDR1 is LGHNA and CDR2 YNFKEQ. The CDR3 covers 15 residues. V was clipped by 0 bases and J by 3 bases; unmatched bases: 1. The CDR3 nucleotides are TGTGCCAGCAGCCAAGATCGGGGGGGCTACAATGAGCAGTTCTTC. Translating it yields CASSQDRGGYNEQFF.

This clonotype has more than one count but fewer than ten. The chain combines TRBV10-3 with TRBJ2-5; tentative D call: TRBD1 (5 bases). This CDR3 spans 13 amino acids. Germline V lookup: CDR1 ENHRY, CDR2 SYGVKD. V lost 6 bases, J lost 2 bases, and 10 bases lay in between. CDR3 sequence: CAISRQLQETQYF. CDR3 in DNA: TGTGCCATCAGCCGACAGCTACAAGAGACCCAGTACTTC.

V is TRBV6-2 or TRBV6-3 and J is TRBJ2-3, with D possibly TRBD2 on 6 matching bases. The CDR3 loop spans 14 amino acids. Trimming removed 2 bases at V and 2 bases at J, with 8 bases between. CDR1 MNHEY and CDR2 SVGEGT come from the germline V gene. The CDR3 sequence is CASSYGRDTDTQYF. The DNA of the CDR3 is TGTGCCAGCAGTTACGGGCGGGACACAGATACGCAGTATTTT.

The table lists this clonotype with a few counts. This chain links TRBV20-1 with TRBJ2-3; D uncertain. Germline V gene lookup returns CDR1 DFQATT and CDR2 SNEGSKA (reference sequence). V lost 6 bases and J 1 base, leaving 14 bases between the germline ends. CDR3 length: 14 amino acids. The DNA for the CDR3 is TGCAGTGCGCCCCCGAGGACGCGCACAGATACGCAGTATTTT. Translated, it gives CSAPPRTRTDTQYF.

This clonotype was picked up a small number of times. CDR3 region: CSVAGGNEKLFF. Written as DNA, the CDR3 is TGCAGCGTTGCGGGGGGCAATGAAAAACTGTTTTTT. The chain recombines TRBV29-1 with TRBJ1-4; tentative D call: TRBD1 (6 bases). Germline CDR1 and CDR2: SQVTM and ANQGSEA. The V end lost 4 bases, the J end lost 5 bases, and 8 bases lay between the germline ends. There are 12 residues in the CDR3.

This chain connects TRBV12-3 or TRBV12-4 to TRBJ2-1, with 7 bases aligning to TRBD2. Losses at the gene ends were 7 bases for V and 0 bases for J; bases not matched to a gene: 6. There are 15 residues in the CDR3. This CDR3 is CASTTIAGSYNEQFF. The CDR3 DNA sequence: TGTGCCAGCACCACAATAGCGGGCTCCTACAATGAGCAGTTCTTC.

This clonotype has more than one count but fewer than ten. J is TRBJ2-2 and V is TRBV5-1; TRBD2 matches 7 bases. The germline CDR1 and CDR2 sequences are SGHRS and YFSETQ. This CDR3 is 14 amino acids long. The V segment lost 5 bases and the J segment 5 bases; nucleotides outside the gene matches: 6. CDR3 protein: CASRGGRRTGELFF. For the CDR3, the DNA is TGCGCCAGCAGGGGCGGGAGAAGAACCGGGGAGCTGTTTTTT. Using reference TRBV5-1 and TRBJ2-2 for the parts outside the CDR3, the full variable domain is KAGVTQTPRYLIKTRGQQVTLSCSPISGHRSVSWYQQTPGQGLQFLFEYFSETQRNKGNFPGRFSGRQFSNSRSEMNVSTLELGDSALYLCASRGGRRTGELFFGEGSRLTVL.

This clonotype has a handful of counts. The rearrangement joins TRBV27 to TRBJ2-7; TRBD2 is a possible D gene (7 bases). The CDR3 consists of 15 residues. Trimming left V 5 bases short and J 2 bases short, with 16 bases between. Germline CDR1 is MNHEY and CDR2 is SMNVEV (reference sequence). The CDR3 DNA sequence: TGTGCCAGCAGTCCGGCCCGGGGGGCTACCTACGAGCAGTACTTC. This encodes CASSPARGATYEQYF.

This clonotype was observed a handful of times. V gene TRBV5-6 combines with J gene TRBJ1-2; the D is unclear. Trimming took 1 base from V and 6 from J, leaving 4 bases between them. This CDR3 is 11 amino acids long. From germline, CDR1 is SGHDT and CDR2 YYEEEE. The CDR3 coding sequence is TGTGCCAGCAGCTTGAATGATGGCTACACCTTC. It yields the protein CASSLNDGYTF.

The chain employs TRBV11-3 and TRBJ2-3; D unclear. The V end lost 5 bases, the J end lost 4 bases, and 10 bases lay between the germline ends. This CDR3 spans 13 amino acids. Germline values: CDR1 SGHNT, CDR2 YENEEA. The CDR3 DNA reads TGTGCCAGCAGCCAACCGGCCTCAGATACGCAGTATTTT. Encoded protein: CASSQPASDTQYF.

In this sample, this clonotype turned up a few times. The chain combines TRBV12-3 or TRBV12-4 with TRBJ1-4, with TRBD1 as a possible D gene (5 bases). The CDR3 runs to 12 residues. Trimming took 8 bases from V and 8 from J, leaving 12 bases between them. CDR3 amino acids: CASGDGIEKLFF. CDR3 nucleotide sequence: TGTGCCAGCGGGGACGGAATAGAAAAACTGTTTTTT.

V and J are TRBV5-1 and TRBJ2-5; no clear D gene. CDR1 SGHRS and CDR2 YFSETQ come from the germline V gene. Trimming removed 1 base at V and 3 bases at J, with 10 bases between. The CDR3 runs to 14 residues. In nucleotides, the CDR3 is TGCGCCAGCAGCTTGAATATCCAGGAAGAGACCCAGTACTTC. This encodes CASSLNIQEETQYF.

The genes are TRBV27 and TRBJ1-3; D uncertain. The V end lost 3 bases, the J end lost 0 bases, and 3 bases lay between the germline ends. The CDR3 is 13 residues long. Germline CDR1 is MNHEY and CDR2 is SMNVEV (reference sequence). CDR3 coding DNA: TGTGCCAGCAGTTTCCGCTCTGGAAACACCATATATTTT. Its protein is CASSFRSGNTIYF.

This chain joins TRBV6-1 and TRBJ2-1, with TRBD2 matching 8 bases. Germline CDR1 reads MNHNS; CDR2 reads SASEGT. V shed 5 bases, J shed 9 bases, and the junction held 9 bases outside the gene matches. The CDR3 is 14 amino acids. The CDR3 protein is CASSPPGGGVEQFF. For the CDR3, the DNA is TGTGCCAGCAGTCCACCCGGGGGGGGTGTTGAGCAGTTCTTC.

This chain joins TRBV20-1 and TRBJ2-7; 7 bases fit TRBD2. The V gene's germline CDR1 is DFQATT and CDR2 SNEGSKA (reference sequence). This CDR3 region has 17 residues. V trimming: 0 bases; J trimming: 0 bases; junction bases outside the gene matches: 11. CDR3 DNA sequence: TGCAGTGCTAGAGACGTGCATGACTGGGAGGGCTCCTACGAGCAGTACTTC. Residues: CSARDVHDWEGSYEQYF.

The J gene is TRBJ2-4, the V gene TRBV29-1, with 11 bases identical to TRBD1. J was trimmed by 8 bases and V by 6 bases; bases with no gene match: 3. CDR1 is SQVTM, CDR2 ANQGSEA, per germline. The CDR3 extends over 12 amino acids. DNA of the CDR3: TGCAGCGTAGGGACAGGGGGTTACATTCAGTACTTC. Protein sequence: CSVGTGGYIQYF.

This clonotype came up many times. V gene TRBV10-3 combines with J gene TRBJ2-3; D perhaps matches TRBD1 (6 bases). The CDR3 is 14 amino acids. Trimming removed 6 bases from V and 5 bases from J, with 15 bases in between. Germline-derived CDR1 and CDR2 are ENHRY and SYGVKD. The CDR3 sequence: CAISRNRVRDTQYF. CDR3 DNA: TGTGCCATCAGCCGGAACAGGGTACGAGATACGCAGTATTTT.

The chain combines TRBV19 with TRBJ2-1; no reliable D call. Germline V gives CDR1 LNHDA, CDR2 SQIVND (reference sequence). The CDR3 is made up of 16 amino acids. Between the trimmed V and J ends, which lost 4 bases and 4 bases, there was a span of 17 bases. CDR3 loop: CASSTVLTRIYNEQFF. The CDR3 DNA sequence: TGTGCCAGTAGTACAGTCTTAACCCGTATATACAATGAGCAGTTCTTC.

The CDR3 bases are TGTGCCAGCAGTTCGACGGGAGGGCCAAGTGAGCAGTACTTC. Protein: CASSSTGGPSEQYF. The chain recombines TRBV12-3 or TRBV12-4 with TRBJ2-7; 8 bases match TRBD2. This CDR3 spans 14 amino acids. The ends lost 4 bases at V and 7 bases at J; junction bases unmatched: 9.